The clone carrying this T cell receptor (beta chain) was seen once. Generated by immunoSEQ multiplex PCR, the TCRdb table keeps only in-frame clones and is missing some. The sample has around 300,000 clones, more than 70% seen once; the top ten hold 1.5% to 2%. The entry originates in a study of blood T cell repertoires in COVID-19. V gave up 6 bases and J gave up 4 bases; unmatched junction bases: 9. In germline, CDR1 is MNHEY, CDR2 SMNVEV (reference sequence). The CDR3 runs 15 residues. Sample: peripheral blood. The V call is TRBV27, the J call TRBJ2-3, with 8 positions matching TRBD2. This receptor was taken from a woman in her twenties or thirties with COVID-19, enrolled during active disease. Here the CDR3 DNA reads TGTGCCAGCAGCCAGGGAGCGGGGGCTCCAGATACGCAGTATTTT. Its translation is CASSQGAGAPDTQYF.